Listed below are T cell receptor beta chains from one sample, sequenced in a study of STAT5B mutations in CD4+ large granular lymphocyte leukemia. Generated by immunoSEQ multiplex PCR, the TCRdb table keeps only in-frame clones and is missing some. The sample yields 950 to 1,500 clones, about 77% seen once. The sample was PBMCs. Receptor source: a man aged 70-80 years with CD4+ T-cell large granular lymphocyte leukemia. CDR3s include the opening cysteine and the closing phenylalanine or tryptophan. D genes are given only for firm matches. A row's size may be missing; if present it is once, few, many or a size class.

v_call,j_call,d_call,clone_size,cdr3_nt,cdr3_aa
TRBV4-3,TRBJ1-1,NA,NA,TGCGCCAGCAGCCAAGAGGGGGCGGACACTGAAGCTTTCTTT,CASSQEGADTEAFF
TRBV7-2,TRBJ1-5,NA,few,TGTGCCAGCAGCTTAAGGGGGGGTCAGCCCCAGCATTTT,CASSLRGGQPQHF
TRBV7-9,TRBJ2-2,NA,NA,TGTGCCAGCAGCGTTGACACCGGGGAGCTGTTTTTT,CASSVDTGELFF
TRBV6-1,TRBJ2-3,NA,once,TGTGCCAGCAGTGAAGGGACACTACCTCGAGATACGCAGTATTTT,CASSEGTLPRDTQYF
TRBV11-3,TRBJ1-1,NA,NA,TGTGCCAGCAGCTATTCAGCTTTCTTT,CASSYSAFF
TRBV5-3,TRBJ2-6,NA,NA,TGTGCCAGAGGTGAGGGTGAACAAAGTCGGGCCAACGTCCTGACTTTC,CARGEGEQSRANVLTF
TRBV5-6,TRBJ1-1,TRBD1,few,TGTGCCAGCAGTTGGTGGGGACAGAGCCCCACTGTAGCTTTCTTT,CASSWWGQSPTVAFF
TRBV4-2,TRBJ2-2,TRBD2,once,TGTGCCAGCAGCCAAGTTAGCGGGGGGGCCGCCGGGGAGCTGTTTTTT,CASSQVSGGAAGELFF
TRBV7-2,TRBJ1-3,NA,NA,TGTGCCAGCTCAAGAGACTCTGGAAACACCATATATTTT,CASSRDSGNTIYF
TRBV4-2,TRBJ1-6,NA,NA,TGTGCCAGCAGCCAGTCGGACAGAAATAATTCACCCCTCCACTTT,CASSQSDRNNSPLHF
TRBV5-6,TRBJ1-3,NA,few,TGTGCCAGCAGCGGCACAGGGTTCTCTGGAAACACCATATATTTT,CASSGTGFSGNTIYF
TRBV7-9,TRBJ1-4,NA,NA,TGTGCCAGCAGCTTCCGGGGGCGGGAAGAAAAACTGTTTTTT,CASSFRGREEKLFF
TRBV5-5,TRBJ1-2,NA,NA,TGTGCCAGCAGCCCGCGGGACACCCTTCTTAACTATGGCTACACCTTC,CASSPRDTLLNYGYTF